Listed here are 13 T cell receptor beta chains from one sample, sequenced in a study of blood T cell repertoires in COVID-19. Some clones are missing from TCRdb's copy, which holds only in-frame ones; the method was immunoSEQ multiplex PCR. The profile shows 200,000 to 300,000 clones, around four fifths of them singletons. The sample taken for sequencing was peripheral blood. Receptors originate from a woman aged 80 or over with acute or convalescent COVID-19.

The V gene is TRBV3-1 (or the pseudogene TRBV3-2), the J gene TRBJ2-1; D call uncertain. Germline assignment: CDR1 LGHDT and CDR2 YNNKEL (reference sequence). V was shortened by 0 bases and J by 12 bases, with 6 bases between the two germline ends. This CDR3 contains 11 residues. CDR3 sequence reads: CASSQEAAQFF. CDR3 coding DNA: TGTGCCAGCAGCCAAGAGGCCGCGCAGTTCTTC.

A single count supports this clone. The chain carries TRBV5-1 and TRBJ1-1; possibly TRBD1 for D (5 bases). Trimming took off 0 bases at V and 3 bases at J, with 9 bases between the two ends. The germline gives CDR1 SGHRS, CDR2 YFSETQ. The CDR3 is 14 amino acids. CDR3 sequence (DNA): TGCGCCAGCAGCTTGGGGGGCCCGGACACTGAAGCTTTCTTT. Encoded protein: CASSLGGPDTEAFF.

This clone is a singleton in its sample. The chain links TRBV2 to TRBJ1-2; the D is unclear. Germline CDR1 and CDR2: SNHLY and FYNNEI. Trimming left V 6 bases short and J 6 bases short, with 20 bases between. The CDR3 sequence is 15 residues long. CDR3 sequence: CASRPAGSGRDGYTF. The CDR3 region has the DNA TGTGCCAGCAGGCCCGCCGGGTCGGGGAGGGATGGCTACACCTTC.

The V and J genes are TRBV6-1 and TRBJ2-7; TRBD2 matches at 12 bases. The CDR3 has 17 amino acids. CDR1 MNHNS and CDR2 SASEGT come from the germline V gene. J gave up 3 bases and V 2 bases, and 8 bases lay outside the gene matches. CDR3 loop: CASSETLAGGPSYEQYF. The CDR3 DNA sequence: TGTGCCAGCAGTGAAACTCTAGCGGGGGGGCCGAGCTACGAGCAGTACTTC.

The chain has TRBV4-1 and TRBJ1-4; D is perhaps TRBD1 (6 bases). Looked up from germline, CDR1 is MGHRA and CDR2 is YSYEKL. The CDR3 sequence is 15 residues long. The V and J ends lost 0 bases and 8 bases respectively, with 13 bases between them. CDR3 DNA: TGCGCCAGCAGCCAAGATCCAGGGGTTCGGGAAAAACTGTTTTTT. This translates into CASSQDPGVREKLFF.

V and J are TRBV5-4 and TRBJ2-1; a weak D match, TRBD2 (5 bases). Trimming shortened V by 1 base and J by 2 bases, and 10 bases separated the two germline ends. The germline CDR1 and CDR2 sequences are SGHNT and YYREEE (reference sequence). CDR3 length equals 15 residues. The CDR3 reads CASSLTSGTYNEQFF. Written as DNA, the CDR3 is TGTGCCAGCAGCTTGACGAGCGGTACCTACAATGAGCAGTTCTTC.

The chain uses TRBV28 and TRBJ1-4; 7 bases agree with TRBD1. CDR1 is MDHEN and CDR2 is SYDVKM in the germline V gene. V lost 3 bases and J lost 8; bases outside the gene matches: 6. The CDR3 covers 14 residues. The CDR3 protein is CASSFRQGKEKLFF. The DNA of the CDR3 is TGTGCCAGCAGTTTTCGACAGGGCAAGGAAAAACTGTTTTTT.

V and J are TRBV3-1 (or the pseudogene TRBV3-2) and TRBJ2-7; D gene uncertain. The CDR3 extends over 13 amino acids. Germline V CDR1 and CDR2: LGHDT, YNNKEL (reference sequence). Trimming took off 5 bases at V and 6 bases at J, with 14 bases between the two ends. CDR3 sequence reads: CASSYMRGTEQYF. The CDR3 coding sequence is TGTGCCAGCAGCTACATGCGCGGTACCGAGCAGTACTTC.

The chain recombines TRBV24-1 with TRBJ2-1, with TRBD2 matching over 14 bases. Losses at the gene ends were 4 bases for V and 7 bases for J; bases not matched to a gene: 5. The CDR3 totals 16 residues. Germline CDR1 KGHDR, CDR2 SFDVKD. CDR3 protein: CATSDRLAGGGNEQFF. The DNA for the CDR3 is TGTGCCACCAGTGACCGACTAGCGGGAGGGGGTAATGAGCAGTTCTTC.

The chain recombines TRBV10-3 with TRBJ1-2; 10 nucleotides align to TRBD1. CDR3 length: 14 residues. In germline, CDR1 is ENHRY, CDR2 SYGVKD. With 5 bases clipped from V and 4 bases from J, the junction kept 4 bases outside the gene matches. The CDR3, as DNA: TGTGCCATCAGTATGACAGGGGGCCGCTATGGCTACACCTTC. As protein: CAISMTGGRYGYTF.

The V and J genes are TRBV5-6 and TRBJ1-2; D is perhaps TRBD1 (5 bases). With 0 bases removed from V and 2 bases from J, the gap between germline ends came to 11 bases. From germline, CDR1 is SGHDT and CDR2 YYEEEE. The CDR3 has 15 amino acids. CDR3 in amino acids: CASSLGGGMNYGYTF. DNA of the CDR3: TGTGCCAGCAGCTTGGGCGGGGGGATGAACTATGGCTACACCTTC. The variable domain in full, with the rest retrieved from reference TRBV5-6 and TRBJ1-2, is DAGVTQSPTHLIKTRGQQVTLRCSPKSGHDTVSWYQQALGQGPQFIFQYYEEEERQRGNFPDRFSGHQFPNYSSELNVNALLLGDSALYLCASSLGGGMNYGYTFGSGTRLTVV.

Only one count was recorded for this clone. The chain combines TRBV3-1 (or the pseudogene TRBV3-2) with TRBJ1-1, with unresolved D. The CDR3 extends over 14 amino acids. The germline V and J ends were trimmed by 0 bases and 6 bases, with 11 bases remaining between them. CDR1 and CDR2 (germline): LGHDT, YNNKEL (reference sequence). The CDR3 spells CASSQDRRAPEAFF. CDR3 in DNA: TGTGCCAGCAGCCAAGATCGGAGGGCTCCTGAAGCTTTCTTT.

V usage is TRBV6-1 and J usage is TRBJ1-5; 7 bases line up with TRBD1. Germline loops: CDR1 MNHNS, CDR2 SASEGT. The CDR3 has 16 amino acids. J was trimmed by 4 bases and V by 3 bases; bases with no gene match: 9. The CDR3 nucleotides are TGTGCCAGCAGTGATGGAGGGGGCGTTAGGAATCAGCCCCAGCATTTT. It codes for CASSDGGGVRNQPQHF.